These 16 T cell receptor beta chains were all obtained from the same sample, sequenced in a study of PD-1 blockade in classical Hodgkin lymphoma. Each patient's relapse followed autologous stem cell transplantation, and brentuximab vedotin exposure varied. Assay: immunoSEQ multiplex PCR; the TCRdb copy retains only in-frame clones and omits some. The sample lists about 110,000 clones, 89% occurring once. The source material was peripheral blood mononuclear cells (PBMCs), sampled before the second cycle of nivolumab. These receptors all come from a human donor with classical Hodgkin lymphoma.

The chain carries TRBV19 and TRBJ1-1; D not certain. Between the trimmed V and J ends, which lost 1 base and 5 bases, there was a span of 11 bases. CDR1 is LNHDA, CDR2 SQIVND, per germline (reference sequence). The length of the CDR3 is 14 residues. The CDR3 DNA reads as TGTGCCAGTAGTATAGCGGAGGTGAGGACTGAAGCTTTCTTT. It yields the protein CASSIAEVRTEAFF.

The gene calls are TRBV19 and TRBJ2-5; 9 bases match TRBD2. V lost 7 bases and J lost 0; bases outside the gene matches: 6. CDR3 length: 15 amino acids. Germline CDR1 reads LNHDA; CDR2 reads SQIVND (reference sequence). The CDR3 DNA reads as TGTGCCAGTACAAGCGGGAGGATTAACCAAGAGACCCAGTACTTC. This codes for CASTSGRINQETQYF.

V is TRBV7-9 and J is TRBJ2-1; TRBD2 might be the D (5 bases). V lost 0 bases, J lost 2 bases, and 11 bases lay in between. This CDR3 comprises 16 residues. Looked up from germline, CDR1 is SEHNR and CDR2 is FQNEAQ (reference sequence). CDR3 nucleotide sequence: TGTGCCAGCAGCTTAGCTGGTCGGGGTACCTACAATGAGCAGTTCTTC. Translating it yields CASSLAGRGTYNEQFF.

Comments on this clone: Other DNA sequences in this specimen translate into the identical CDR3. The rearrangement uses TRBV15 and TRBJ1-2; D unresolved. The CDR3 totals 13 residues. CDR1 is LNHNV and CDR2 is YYDKDF in the germline V gene (reference sequence). Between the trimmed V and J ends, which lost 0 bases and 3 bases, there was a span of 5 bases. The CDR3 sequence: CATSRDPDYGYTF. The DNA for the CDR3 is TGTGCCACCAGCAGAGATCCAGACTATGGCTACACCTTC.

The J gene is TRBJ2-1, the V gene TRBV27; D tentatively reads TRBD1 or TRBD2 (5 bases each). Trimming removed 5 bases at V and 7 bases at J, with 12 bases between. Germline CDR1 is MNHEY and CDR2 is SMNVEV (reference sequence). This CDR3 comprises 13 residues. The CDR3 nucleotides are TGTGCCAGCAGTCTAGGGACGGGGAATGAGCAGTTCTTC. Residues: CASSLGTGNEQFF.

This chain links TRBV10-1 with TRBJ2-1; 11 bases align to TRBD2. Trimming at V came to 11 bases and at J to 6 bases, leaving 12 bases not matched to a gene. CDR1 and CDR2 (germline): WNHNN, SYGVQD (reference sequence). CDR3 length: 15 residues. DNA of the CDR3: TGCGCCTGGCAGTACGGGCTAGCGGGAGGCAATGAGCAGTTCTTC. Its translation: CAWQYGLAGGNEQFF.

This clone was observed at least ten times. Distinct nucleotide sequences in the sample also encode this CDR3. The rearrangement joins TRBV30 to TRBJ2-7; no clear D gene. V dropped 0 bases and J dropped 4 bases, with 4 bases sitting between them. CDR1 is GTSNPN and CDR2 is SVGIG in the germline V gene (reference sequence). The CDR3 consists of 11 residues. CDR3 nucleotides: TGTGCCTGGAGTGTAGGGTACGAGCAGTACTTC. This gives the protein CAWSVGYEQYF.

The chain links TRBV7-2 to TRBJ1-4; D not certain. The CDR3 contains 15 residues. Germline V gene lookup returns CDR1 SGHTA and CDR2 FQGNSA. Trimming took 2 bases from V and 5 from J, leaving 12 bases between them. In nucleotides, the CDR3 is TGTGCCAGCAGCTTATTTGGGTTACCGAATGAAAAACTGTTTTTT. Translated, it gives CASSLFGLPNEKLFF.

This clone was seen once. The J gene is TRBJ2-7, the V gene TRBV29-1, with 8 bases that match TRBD2. Trimming removed 5 bases from V and 6 bases from J; junction bases left unmatched: 6. Germline-derived CDR1 and CDR2 are SQVTM and ANQGSEA. The CDR3 covers 12 residues. The CDR3 protein is CSVRTSWGEQYF. The CDR3 nucleotides read TGCAGCGTTCGGACTAGCTGGGGCGAGCAGTACTTC.

V gene TRBV6-5 combines with J gene TRBJ1-3, with D hard to call. Trimming pared 0 bases from V and 1 base from J, leaving 10 bases between. Germline V gives CDR1 MNHEY, CDR2 SVGAGI. This CDR3 contains 16 residues. CDR3 protein: CASSYSPGISGNTIYF. CDR3 coding DNA: TGTGCCAGCAGTTACTCTCCCGGTATTTCTGGAAACACCATATATTTT.

This rearrangement joins TRBV10-2 to TRBJ1-5; no clear D gene. CDR1 is WSHSY and CDR2 is SAAADI in the germline V gene. V lost 6 bases and J lost 2, with 11 bases in between. CDR3 length: 14 amino acids. The CDR3 region is CASSDDKGNQPQHF. In DNA, the CDR3 is TGCGCCAGCAGCGACGACAAAGGCAATCAGCCCCAGCATTTT.

The V and J genes are TRBV28 and TRBJ2-1; D uncertain. V dropped 5 bases and J dropped 6 bases, with 8 bases sitting between them. The germline CDR1 and CDR2 sequences are MDHEN and SYDVKM. This CDR3 has 12 residues. DNA for the CDR3: TGTGCCAGCAGTGAGGCAGTCAATGAGCAGTTCTTC. This sequence encodes CASSEAVNEQFF.

The chain couples TRBV12-2 to TRBJ2-6; whether TRBD1, the table's D call, matches the DNA was not checked. TRBV12-2 is designated a pseudogene. The CDR3 consists of 17 residues. CDR3 region: CASRRDSRSSGANVLTF. In DNA, the CDR3 is TGTGCAAGTCGTCGGGACAGTCGGAGCTCTGGGGCCAACGTCCTGACTTTC.

V usage is TRBV5-1 and J usage is TRBJ2-7; 9 positions agree with TRBD2. The length of the CDR3 is 17 residues. The germline V gene encodes CDR1 SGHRS and CDR2 YFSETQ. The V gene end was trimmed by 0 bases and the J gene end by 7 bases; junction bases not matched to a gene: 14. The CDR3 here is CASSLDTASGTILEQYF. CDR3 DNA sequence: TGCGCCAGCAGCTTGGATACGGCTAGCGGGACTATTTTGGAGCAGTACTTC. The variable domain in full, with the rest retrieved from reference TRBV5-1 and TRBJ2-7, is KAGVTQTPRYLIKTRGQQVTLSCSPISGHRSVSWYQQTPGQGLQFLFEYFSETQRNKGNFPGRFSGRQFSNSRSEMNVSTLELGDSALYLCASSLDTASGTILEQYFGPGTRLTVT.

The J gene is TRBJ1-2, the V gene TRBV6-1; weak D call: TRBD1 (5 bases). CDR1 is MNHNS, CDR2 SASEGT, per germline. This CDR3 spans 14 amino acids. V lost 1 base to trimming and J lost 8 bases, with 14 bases between them. CDR3 bases: TGTGCCAGCAGTGAAGGGCAGGGAGGATGGGGCTACACCTTC. Encoded protein: CASSEGQGGWGYTF.

The gene calls are TRBV7-2 and TRBJ2-6, with D hard to call. CDR3 length equals 17 residues. Trimming stripped 0 bases from V and 0 bases from J, with 9 bases between. The germline gives CDR1 SGHTA, CDR2 FQGNSA. CDR3 nucleotide sequence: TGTGCCAGCAGCTTAGCGGCGCCTCCCTCTGGGGCCAACGTCCTGACTTTC. The encoded protein is CASSLAAPPSGANVLTF.